Listed below are T cell receptor beta chains from one sample, sequenced in a study of CD8+ T cells in alopecia areata. Profiling relied on immunoSEQ multiplex PCR, and the TCRdb table lists in-frame clones only, not all of them. Here the sample spans about 210,000 clones, 50% to 70% being singletons. The material was CD4+ T cells sorted from blood, obtained at week 4, from a patient treated with tofacitinib. These receptors came from a human donor with alopecia areata. The CDR3 runs from the conserved cysteine through the conserved F or W. The order of the fields is clone size, J gene, V gene, D gene, CDR3 protein, CDR3 DNA. D genes are given only for firm matches. Rows may omit the clone size; those that give it use once, few, many or a size class.

>few|TRBJ1-6|TRBV5-5|-
CASSWDGRSNSPLHF
TGTGCCAGCAGCTGGGATGGACGTTCCAATTCACCCCTCCACTTT
>-|TRBJ1-1|TRBV5-1|-
CASSTSDRGYTEAFF
TGCGCCAGCAGCACATCTGACAGAGGGTACACTGAAGCTTTCTTT
>-|TRBJ2-4|TRBV29-1|-
CSVEGRLQNIQYF
TGCAGCGTTGAAGGCAGACTACAAAACATTCAGTACTTC
>few|TRBJ2-5|TRBV5-6|-
CASSFWVQETQYF
TGTGCCAGCAGCTTTTGGGTACAAGAGACCCAGTACTTC
>few|TRBJ2-2|TRBV19|-
CASSMSRASGELFF
TGTGCCAGTAGTATGTCCCGGGCGAGCGGGGAGCTGTTTTTT
>once|TRBJ2-7|TRBV11-2|-
CASNGLGSSYEQYF
TGTGCCAGCAACGGGCTCGGGAGCTCCTACGAGCAGTACTTC
>-|TRBJ1-4|TRBV29-1|TRBD1
CSAQGAGEKLFF
TGCAGCGCACAGGGGGCGGGTGAAAAACTGTTTTTT
>-|TRBJ2-2|TRBV30|-
CAWRRVYGELFF
TGTGCCTGGAGAAGGGTTTACGGGGAGCTGTTTTTT
>-|TRBJ2-7|TRBV4-1|TRBD1
CASSQSERLDRGYEQYF
TGCGCCAGCAGCCAATCAGAAAGACTCGACAGGGGGTACGAGCAGTACTTC
>-|TRBJ2-5|TRBV5-1|-
CASSLGGLETQYF
TGCGCCAGCAGCTTGGGGGGCCTCGAGACCCAGTACTTC
>few|TRBJ1-1|TRBV21-1|-
CASSTTRRGNTEAFF
TGTGCCAGCAGCACCACCAGGAGGGGGAACACTGAAGCTTTCTTT
>once|TRBJ2-7|TRBV10-3|-
CAISESRNEQYF
TGTGCCATCAGTGAGTCGAGGAACGAGCAGTACTTC
>-|TRBJ2-2|TRBV7-3|-
CASSVDYTGELFF
TGTGCCAGCAGCGTCGACTACACCGGGGAGCTGTTTTTT
>-|TRBJ2-1|TRBV29-1|-
CSVKKSNEQFF
TGCAGCGTCAAAAAGAGCAATGAGCAGTTCTTC
>-|TRBJ2-3|TRBV7-6|-
CASSLGINTDTQYF
TGTGCCAGCAGCCTCGGGATCAACACAGATACGCAGTATTTT
>few|TRBJ2-5|TRBV10-3|-
CAISDRQQETQYF
TGTGCCATCAGTGACAGGCAGCAAGAGACCCAGTACTTC
>few|TRBJ1-2|TRBV27|-
CASSYGQSPSYGYTF
TGTGCCAGCAGTTACGGACAGTCTCCTAGCTATGGCTACACCTTC
>-|TRBJ2-3|TRBV11-2|-
CASSAEGTSDTQYF
TGTGCCAGCAGCGCTGAGGGTACTTCAGATACGCAGTATTTT
>-|TRBJ2-5|TRBV10-2|-
CASRTGETQYF
TGCGCCAGCAGAACGGGTGAGACCCAGTACTTC
>many|TRBJ2-6|TRBV15|-
CATSREAGPGGANVLTF
TGTGCCACCAGCAGAGAAGCCGGGCCGGGAGGGGCCAACGTCCTGACTTTC
>once|TRBJ1-1|TRBV29-1|-
CSVETDSFDTEAFF
TGCAGCGTTGAAACTGACAGCTTCGACACTGAAGCTTTCTTT
>-|TRBJ1-5|TRBV7-9|-
CASSLAADGNQPQHF
TGTGCCAGCAGCTTAGCGGCAGATGGTAATCAGCCCCAGCATTTT
>-|TRBJ2-2|TRBV6-5|-
CASSRDSWELFF
TGTGCCAGCAGTCGGGACTCTTGGGAGCTGTTTTTT
>-|TRBJ2-5|TRBV2|-
CASSPRETQYF
TGTGCCAGCAGTCCCAGGGAGACCCAGTACTTC
>-|TRBJ2-1|TRBV4-2|TRBD1
CASSQETGTAYNEQFF
TGTGCCAGCAGCCAAGAAACCGGGACAGCCTACAATGAGCAGTTCTTC
>-|TRBJ1-4|TRBV4-3|TRBD1
CASSQAGTGIEKLFF
TGCGCCAGCAGCCAGGCCGGGACAGGGATTGAAAAACTGTTTTTT
>-|TRBJ2-3|TRBV30|-
CAWSVLQSTDTQYF
TGTGCCTGGAGTGTACTGCAGAGCACAGATACGCAGTATTTT
>-|TRBJ1-2|TRBV29-1|-
CSVLDSYGYTF
TGCAGCGTTCTCGACTCCTATGGCTACACCTTC
>-|TRBJ2-3|TRBV25-1|-
CASSLGSYDYTDTQYF
TGTGCCAGCAGCCTGGGGTCCTACGACTACACAGATACGCAGTATTTT
>-|TRBJ2-5|TRBV10-3|TRBD1
CATLGQAQETQYF
TGTGCCACCCTAGGACAGGCTCAAGAGACCCAGTACTTC
>-|TRBJ1-1|TRBV30|-
CAWSRGTAGSNTEAFF
TGTGCCTGGAGTAGGGGCACCGCTGGATCGAACACTGAAGCTTTCTTT